A selection of T cell receptor beta chains follows, all from one sample in a study of PD-1 blockade in classical Hodgkin lymphoma. Assay: immunoSEQ multiplex PCR; the TCRdb copy retains only in-frame clones and omits some. This table holds 85,000 to 90,000 clones, 90% found once. The material was peripheral blood mononuclear cells (PBMCs), obtained before the fourth cycle of nivolumab. The receptors shown here come from a human donor with classical Hodgkin lymphoma. The CDR3 runs from the conserved cysteine through the conserved F or W.

j_gene: TRBJ2-7; v_gene: TRBV30; CDR3aa: CAWSVGMVGYEQYF
j_gene: TRBJ2-7; v_gene: TRBV7-2; CDR3aa: CASSLARTSSYEQYF
j_gene: TRBJ1-1; v_gene: TRBV5-6; CDR3aa: CASSPAGRETEAFF
j_gene: TRBJ2-1; v_gene: TRBV10-3; CDR3aa: CAISEVVVTSESSYNEQFF
j_gene: TRBJ1-1; v_gene: TRBV30; CDR3aa: CAWTDNTEAFF
j_gene: TRBJ2-7; v_gene: TRBV28; CDR3aa: CASSPPTGASYEQYF
j_gene: TRBJ2-2; v_gene: TRBV6-5; CDR3aa: CAKVGIPNTGELFF
j_gene: TRBJ2-5; v_gene: TRBV7-9; CDR3aa: CASSLSSGGQETQYF
j_gene: TRBJ2-1; v_gene: TRBV21-1; CDR3aa: CASSKESAEQFF
j_gene: TRBJ1-6; v_gene: TRBV11-2; CDR3aa: CASSQDVGADRDSPLHF
j_gene: TRBJ1-2; v_gene: TRBV6-1; CDR3aa: CASSEALGPGYGYTF
j_gene: NA; v_gene: TRBV10-3; CDR3aa: CAISVGGGPPYEQYF
j_gene: TRBJ2-6; v_gene: TRBV19; CDR3aa: CASSIFHRVGSGANVLTF
j_gene: TRBJ2-7; v_gene: TRBV4-1; CDR3aa: CASRSVNEQYF
j_gene: TRBJ1-3; v_gene: TRBV28; CDR3aa: CASSTDRAGNTIYF
j_gene: TRBJ1-2; v_gene: TRBV2; CDR3aa: CASSLDGYGYTF
j_gene: TRBJ2-2; v_gene: TRBV28; CDR3aa: CASSSSGSGGLNTGELFF
j_gene: TRBJ2-7; v_gene: TRBV7-6; CDR3aa: CASSLIFKGESYEQYF
j_gene: TRBJ2-7; v_gene: TRBV14; CDR3aa: CASSLSGLRHEQYF
j_gene: TRBJ1-1; v_gene: TRBV5-1; CDR3aa: CASSVSDIPPMNTEAFF
j_gene: TRBJ1-6; v_gene: TRBV6-5; CDR3aa: CASSYFPVNSPLHF
j_gene: TRBJ2-3; v_gene: TRBV28; CDR3aa: CASSFERGTDTQYF
j_gene: TRBJ2-2; v_gene: TRBV6-1; CDR3aa: CASSLMHRGPGELFF
j_gene: TRBJ2-1; v_gene: TRBV11-1; CDR3aa: CASSLVVGFTYNEQFF
j_gene: TRBJ2-7; v_gene: TRBV10-1; CDR3aa: CASSPSTGVEQYF
j_gene: TRBJ1-2; v_gene: TRBV19; CDR3aa: CASTGTAYGYTF
j_gene: TRBJ2-2; v_gene: TRBV5-1; CDR3aa: CASSLAQGETGELFF
j_gene: TRBJ2-3; v_gene: TRBV4-2; CDR3aa: CASSQEMGTDTQYF
j_gene: TRBJ1-6; v_gene: TRBV6-7; CDR3aa: CASSPGRDNSPLHF
j_gene: TRBJ2-7; v_gene: TRBV10-1; CDR3aa: CRQGELSILTYEQYF
j_gene: TRBJ1-1; v_gene: TRBV27; CDR3aa: CASSLVGNTEAFF
j_gene: TRBJ1-2; v_gene: TRBV4-3; CDR3aa: CASSQDPGGGKDYGYTF
j_gene: TRBJ2-7; v_gene: TRBV19; CDR3aa: CASSWSSGGEQYF
j_gene: TRBJ2-1; v_gene: TRBV10-3; CDR3aa: CATDYGDNEQFF
j_gene: TRBJ2-5; v_gene: TRBV7-3; CDR3aa: CASSLEYGETQYF
j_gene: TRBJ2-1; v_gene: TRBV9; CDR3aa: CASSVSSSYNEQFF
j_gene: TRBJ2-7; v_gene: TRBV7-6; CDR3aa: CASSLGSGGWTYEQYF
j_gene: TRBJ1-5; v_gene: TRBV9; CDR3aa: CASSVASSNQPQHF
j_gene: TRBJ1-2; v_gene: TRBV19; CDR3aa: CAGYGRHYGYTF
j_gene: TRBJ2-1; v_gene: TRBV9; CDR3aa: CASSVAERGLYNEQFF
j_gene: TRBJ1-4; v_gene: TRBV27; CDR3aa: CASSLSWLNNEKLFF
j_gene: TRBJ2-7; v_gene: TRBV15; CDR3aa: CATSRSSPGQGAYEQYF
j_gene: TRBJ1-5; v_gene: TRBV30; CDR3aa: CAWSVFQRTGGTYSNQPQHF
j_gene: TRBJ2-2; v_gene: TRBV7-6; CDR3aa: CASSPAAGYTGELFF
j_gene: TRBJ1-2; v_gene: TRBV7-2; CDR3aa: CASSLGTGGGGGYTF
j_gene: TRBJ2-1; v_gene: TRBV19; CDR3aa: CASSPGNYNEQFF
j_gene: TRBJ1-1; v_gene: TRBV7-9; CDR3aa: CASSFTGSSTEAFF
j_gene: TRBJ2-3; v_gene: TRBV7-6; CDR3aa: CASSPTSRDTQYF
j_gene: TRBJ2-7; v_gene: TRBV6-5; CDR3aa: CASSLETAYEQYF
j_gene: TRBJ1-6; v_gene: TRBV28; CDR3aa: CASSSSERPLHF